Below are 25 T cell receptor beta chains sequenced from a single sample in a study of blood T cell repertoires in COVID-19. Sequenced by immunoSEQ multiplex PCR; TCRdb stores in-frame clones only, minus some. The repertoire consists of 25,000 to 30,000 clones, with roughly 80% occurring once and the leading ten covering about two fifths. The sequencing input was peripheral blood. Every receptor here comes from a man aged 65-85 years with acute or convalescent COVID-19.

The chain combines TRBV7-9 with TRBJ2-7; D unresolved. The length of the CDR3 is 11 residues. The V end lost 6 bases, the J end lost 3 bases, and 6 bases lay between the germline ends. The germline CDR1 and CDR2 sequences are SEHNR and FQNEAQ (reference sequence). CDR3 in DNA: TGTGCCAGCAGTCGGGTCTACGAGCAGTACTTC. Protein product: CASSRVYEQYF.

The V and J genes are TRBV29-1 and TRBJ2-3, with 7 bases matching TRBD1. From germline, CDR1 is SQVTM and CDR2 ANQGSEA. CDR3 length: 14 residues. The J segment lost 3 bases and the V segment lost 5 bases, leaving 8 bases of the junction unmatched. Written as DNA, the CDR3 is TGCAGCGTTTCACAGGGGCCCGCAACAGATACGCAGTATTTT. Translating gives CSVSQGPATDTQYF.

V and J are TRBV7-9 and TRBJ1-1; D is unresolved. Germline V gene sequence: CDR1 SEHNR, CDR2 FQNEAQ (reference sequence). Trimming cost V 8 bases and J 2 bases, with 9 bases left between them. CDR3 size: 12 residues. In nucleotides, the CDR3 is TGTGCCAGCCGAAGACAAAACACTGAAGCTTTCTTT. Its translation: CASRRQNTEAFF.

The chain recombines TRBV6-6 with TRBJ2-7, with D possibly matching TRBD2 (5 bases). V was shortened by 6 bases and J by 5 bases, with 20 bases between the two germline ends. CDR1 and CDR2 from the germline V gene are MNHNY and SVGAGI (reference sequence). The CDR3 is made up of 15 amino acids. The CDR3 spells CASSQGRLPGDEQYF. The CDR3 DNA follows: TGTGCCAGCAGCCAAGGACGGCTCCCCGGGGACGAGCAGTACTTC.

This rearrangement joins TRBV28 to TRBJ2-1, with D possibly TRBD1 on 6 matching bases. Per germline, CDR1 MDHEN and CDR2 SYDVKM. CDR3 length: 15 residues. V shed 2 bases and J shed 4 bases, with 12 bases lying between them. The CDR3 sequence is CASSLQQGTYNEQFF. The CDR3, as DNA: TGTGCCAGCAGTTTACAGCAGGGGACGTACAATGAGCAGTTCTTC.

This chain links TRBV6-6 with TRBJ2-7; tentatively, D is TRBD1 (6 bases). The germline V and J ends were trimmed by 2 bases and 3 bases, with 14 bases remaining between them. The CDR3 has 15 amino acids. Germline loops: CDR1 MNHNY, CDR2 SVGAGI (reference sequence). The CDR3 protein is CASSYPRGHGYEQYF. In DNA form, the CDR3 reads TGTGCCAGCAGTTACCCCCGGGGACACGGCTACGAGCAGTACTTC.

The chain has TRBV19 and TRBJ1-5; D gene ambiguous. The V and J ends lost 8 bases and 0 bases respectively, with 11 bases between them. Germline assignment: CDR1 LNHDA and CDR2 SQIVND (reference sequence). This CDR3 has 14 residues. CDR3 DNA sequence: TGTGCCAGTTCTGACTGGCGTAGCAATCAGCCCCAGCATTTT. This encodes CASSDWRSNQPQHF.

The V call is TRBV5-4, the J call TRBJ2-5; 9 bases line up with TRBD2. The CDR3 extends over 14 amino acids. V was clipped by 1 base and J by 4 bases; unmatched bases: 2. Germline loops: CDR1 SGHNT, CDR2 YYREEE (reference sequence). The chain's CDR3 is CASSLPLAGETQYF. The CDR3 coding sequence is TGTGCCAGCAGCTTGCCACTAGCGGGAGAGACCCAGTACTTC.

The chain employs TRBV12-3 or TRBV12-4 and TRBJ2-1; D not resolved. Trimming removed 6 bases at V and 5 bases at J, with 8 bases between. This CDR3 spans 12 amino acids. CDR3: CASSKPDNEQFF. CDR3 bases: TGTGCCAGCAGCAAACCAGACAATGAGCAGTTCTTC.

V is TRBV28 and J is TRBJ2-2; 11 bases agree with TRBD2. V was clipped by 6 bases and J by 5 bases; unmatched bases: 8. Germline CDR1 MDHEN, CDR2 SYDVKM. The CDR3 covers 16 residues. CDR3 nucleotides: TGTGCCAGCAGGGCTAGCGGGAGGATATATACCGGGGAGCTGTTTTTT. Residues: CASRASGRIYTGELFF.

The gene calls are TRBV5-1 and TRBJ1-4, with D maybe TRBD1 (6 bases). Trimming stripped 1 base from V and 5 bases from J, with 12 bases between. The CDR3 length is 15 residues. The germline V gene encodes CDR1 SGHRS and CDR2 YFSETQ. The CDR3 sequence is CASSLFGTQNEKLFF. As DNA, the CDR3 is TGCGCCAGCAGCTTGTTTGGGACACAGAATGAAAAACTGTTTTTT.

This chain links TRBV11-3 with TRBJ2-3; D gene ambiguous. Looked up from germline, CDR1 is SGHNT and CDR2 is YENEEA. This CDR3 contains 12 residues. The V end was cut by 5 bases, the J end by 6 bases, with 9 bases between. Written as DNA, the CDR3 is TGTGCCAGCAGCCGAGTCGGGGATACGCAGTATTTT. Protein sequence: CASSRVGDTQYF.

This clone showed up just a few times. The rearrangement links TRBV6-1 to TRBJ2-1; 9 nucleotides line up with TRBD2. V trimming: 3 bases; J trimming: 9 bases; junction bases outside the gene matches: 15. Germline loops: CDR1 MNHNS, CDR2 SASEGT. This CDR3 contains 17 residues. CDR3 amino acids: CASSDYGSGRISSEQFF. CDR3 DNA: TGTGCCAGCAGTGATTATGGAAGCGGGAGGATTAGTAGTGAGCAGTTCTTC.

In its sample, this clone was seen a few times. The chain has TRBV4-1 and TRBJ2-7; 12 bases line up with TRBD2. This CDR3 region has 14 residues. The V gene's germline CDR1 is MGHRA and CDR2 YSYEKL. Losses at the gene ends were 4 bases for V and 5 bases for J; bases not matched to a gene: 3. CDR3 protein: CASSPGLAGNEQYF. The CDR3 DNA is TGCGCCAGCAGCCCAGGACTAGCGGGAAACGAGCAGTACTTC.

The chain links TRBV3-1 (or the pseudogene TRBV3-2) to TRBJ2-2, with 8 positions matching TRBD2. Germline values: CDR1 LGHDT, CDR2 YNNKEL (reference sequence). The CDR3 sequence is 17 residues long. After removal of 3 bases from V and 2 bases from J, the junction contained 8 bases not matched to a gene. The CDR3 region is CASSQSGAGVNTGELFF. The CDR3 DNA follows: TGTGCCAGCAGCCAGTCGGGAGCGGGAGTAAACACCGGGGAGCTGTTTTTT.

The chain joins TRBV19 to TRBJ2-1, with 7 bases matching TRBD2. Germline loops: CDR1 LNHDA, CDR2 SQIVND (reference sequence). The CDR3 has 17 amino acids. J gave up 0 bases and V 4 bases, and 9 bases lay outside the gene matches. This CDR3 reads CASSNRGGSRSYNEQFF. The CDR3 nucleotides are TGTGCCAGTAGTAATCGCGGCGGGAGCCGCTCCTACAATGAGCAGTTCTTC.

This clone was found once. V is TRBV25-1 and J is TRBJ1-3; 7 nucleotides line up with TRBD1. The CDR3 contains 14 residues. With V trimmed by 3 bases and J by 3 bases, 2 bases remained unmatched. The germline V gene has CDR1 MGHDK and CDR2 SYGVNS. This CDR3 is CASSETGIGNTIYF. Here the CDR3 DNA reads TGTGCCAGCAGTGAGACAGGGATTGGAAACACCATATATTTT.

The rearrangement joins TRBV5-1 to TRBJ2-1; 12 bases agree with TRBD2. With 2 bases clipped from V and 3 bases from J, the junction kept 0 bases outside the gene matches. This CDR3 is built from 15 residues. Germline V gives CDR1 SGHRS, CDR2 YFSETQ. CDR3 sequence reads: CASSLLAGGYNEQFF. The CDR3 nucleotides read TGCGCCAGCAGCTTACTAGCGGGAGGCTACAATGAGCAGTTCTTC.

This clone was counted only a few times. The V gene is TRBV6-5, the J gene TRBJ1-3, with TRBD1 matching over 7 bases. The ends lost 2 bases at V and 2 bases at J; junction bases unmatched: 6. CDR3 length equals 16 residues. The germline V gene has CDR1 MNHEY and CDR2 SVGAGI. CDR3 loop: CASSYARTGAGNTIYF. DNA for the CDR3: TGTGCCAGCAGTTACGCCAGGACAGGTGCTGGAAACACCATATATTTT.

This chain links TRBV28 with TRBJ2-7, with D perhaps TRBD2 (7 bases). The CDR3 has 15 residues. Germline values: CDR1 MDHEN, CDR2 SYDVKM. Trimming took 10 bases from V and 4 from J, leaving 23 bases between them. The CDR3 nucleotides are TGTGCCATTCCCCGCTGCGGGGGCGGAGATTACGAGCAGTACTTC. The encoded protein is CAIPRCGGGDYEQYF.

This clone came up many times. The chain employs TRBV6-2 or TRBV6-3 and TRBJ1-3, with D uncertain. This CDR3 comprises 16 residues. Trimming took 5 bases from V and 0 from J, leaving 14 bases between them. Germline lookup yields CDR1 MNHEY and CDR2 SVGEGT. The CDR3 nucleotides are TGTGCCAGCAGTCGCCCTGGCGGTGCCTCTGGAAACACCATATATTTT. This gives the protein CASSRPGGASGNTIYF.

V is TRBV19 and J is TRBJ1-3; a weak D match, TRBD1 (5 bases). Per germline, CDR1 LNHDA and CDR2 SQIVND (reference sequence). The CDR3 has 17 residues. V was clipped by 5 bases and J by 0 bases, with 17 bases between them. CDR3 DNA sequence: TGTGCCAGTAGTTTCCCCGGACATAGTATCTCTGGAAACACCATATATTTT. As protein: CASSFPGHSISGNTIYF.

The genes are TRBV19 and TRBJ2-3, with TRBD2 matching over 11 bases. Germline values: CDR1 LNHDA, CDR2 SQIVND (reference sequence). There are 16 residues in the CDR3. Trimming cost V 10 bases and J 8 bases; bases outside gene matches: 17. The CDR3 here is CATATWTSGLAGTQYF. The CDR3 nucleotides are TGTGCCACCGCCACCTGGACTAGCGGGCTTGCGGGTACGCAGTATTTT.

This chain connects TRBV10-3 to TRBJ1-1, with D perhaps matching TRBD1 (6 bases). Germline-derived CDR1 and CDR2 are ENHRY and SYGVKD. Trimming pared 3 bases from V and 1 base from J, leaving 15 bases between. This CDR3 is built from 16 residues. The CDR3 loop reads CAISERAGDANTEAFF. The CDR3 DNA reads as TGTGCCATCAGTGAAAGGGCAGGGGACGCGAACACTGAAGCTTTCTTT.

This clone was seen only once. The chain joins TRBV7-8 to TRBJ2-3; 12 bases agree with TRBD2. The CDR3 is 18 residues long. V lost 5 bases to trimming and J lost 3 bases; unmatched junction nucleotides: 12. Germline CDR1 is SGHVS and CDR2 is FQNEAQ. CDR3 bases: TGTGCCAGCAGCCCCGCGGTCGGGCTAGCGGGGGGGACAGATACGCAGTATTTT. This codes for CASSPAVGLAGGTDTQYF.